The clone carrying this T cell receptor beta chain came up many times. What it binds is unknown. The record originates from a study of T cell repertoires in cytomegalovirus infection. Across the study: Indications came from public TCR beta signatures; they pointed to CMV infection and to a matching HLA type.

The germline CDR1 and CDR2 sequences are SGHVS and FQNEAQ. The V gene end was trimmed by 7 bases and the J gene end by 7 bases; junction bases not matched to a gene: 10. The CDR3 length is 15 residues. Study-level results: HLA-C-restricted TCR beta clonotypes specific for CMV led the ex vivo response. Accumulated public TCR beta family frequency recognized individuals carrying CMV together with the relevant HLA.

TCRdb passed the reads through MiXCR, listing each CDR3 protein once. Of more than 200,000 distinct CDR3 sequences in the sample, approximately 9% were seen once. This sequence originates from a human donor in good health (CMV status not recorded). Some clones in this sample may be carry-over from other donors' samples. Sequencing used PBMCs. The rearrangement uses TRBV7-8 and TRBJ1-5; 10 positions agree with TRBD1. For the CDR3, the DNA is TGTGCCAGCACCGCCGTGACAGGGGGCGGGCAGCCCCAGCATTTT. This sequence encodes CASTAVTGGGQPQHF.